A single sample gave rise to the 17 T cell receptor beta chains below, sequenced in a study of blood T cell repertoires in COVID-19. Clones were sequenced by immunoSEQ multiplex PCR, and TCRdb holds only the in-frame ones, with some missing. The data show about 53,000 clones, with about nine tenths seen just once and less than 3% held by the top ten. Sequenced: peripheral blood. The source of these receptors is a man aged 80 or over with acute or convalescent COVID-19.

The chain uses TRBV9 and TRBJ1-2; tentative D call: TRBD1 (5 bases). With 3 bases removed from V and 4 bases from J, the gap between germline ends came to 22 bases. Germline loops: CDR1 SGDLS, CDR2 YYNGEE. The CDR3 runs to 17 residues. The CDR3 DNA reads TGTGCCAGCAGCGCCCGAGCAGGGTTCCTCCCCGGCTATGGCTACACCTTC. It translates to CASSARAGFLPGYGYTF.

The chain is built from TRBV6-5 and TRBJ2-4; D possibly corresponds to TRBD1 (5 bases). In germline, CDR1 is MNHEY, CDR2 SVGAGI. This CDR3 is 14 amino acids long. The ends were cut back, 2 bases at V and 0 bases at J, with 5 bases in the middle. The CDR3 is CASSYDRAKNIQYF. As DNA, the CDR3 is TGTGCCAGCAGTTACGACAGAGCCAAAAACATTCAGTACTTC.

The chain is built from TRBV18 and TRBJ2-2, with D unresolved. The CDR3 extends over 15 amino acids. From germline, CDR1 is KGHSH and CDR2 LQKENI. V was pared by 3 bases and J by 5 bases, with 13 bases between. The CDR3 sequence: CASSPRKQPTGELFF. Written as DNA, the CDR3 is TGTGCCAGCTCACCCCGGAAACAGCCTACCGGGGAGCTGTTTTTT.

V is TRBV25-1 and J is TRBJ1-3; 8 bases match TRBD1. The CDR3 runs to 16 residues. The trim removed 2 bases at V and 4 bases at J, leaving 7 bases unmatched. Germline V gene data show CDR1 as MGHDK and CDR2 as SYGVNS. As DNA, the CDR3 is TGTGCCAGCAGTGAAGGTTGGACAGGGCGCGGAAACACCATATATTTT. Its translation: CASSEGWTGRGNTIYF.

V gene TRBV5-1 combines with J gene TRBJ1-2, with 7 bases aligning to TRBD1. The CDR3 contains 13 residues. Germline loops: CDR1 SGHRS, CDR2 YFSETQ. With V trimmed by 2 bases and J by 7 bases, 5 bases remained unmatched. CDR3 bases: TGCGCCAGCAGCTTTCAACAGGGGTCTGGCTACACCTTC. Translating gives CASSFQQGSGYTF.

This chain connects TRBV4-1 to TRBJ2-2, with 8 bases fitting TRBD1. Germline-derived CDR1 and CDR2 are MGHRA and YSYEKL. The CDR3 extends over 15 amino acids. The J segment lost 6 bases and the V segment lost 0 bases, leaving 3 bases of the junction unmatched. The CDR3 DNA reads TGCGCCAGCAGCCAAGAAGGGACAGGTGCCGGGGAGCTGTTTTTT. Its protein product is CASSQEGTGAGELFF.

The chain has TRBV23-1 and TRBJ1-5; TRBD1 aligns across 7 bases. TRBV23-1 is reported as an ORF; its role is uncertain. This CDR3 has 15 residues. The V gene end was trimmed by 2 bases and the J gene end by 3 bases; junction bases not matched to a gene: 4. The CDR3 protein is CASSQRGQFNQPQHF. In nucleotides, the CDR3 is TGCGCCAGCAGTCAACGGGGACAGTTCAATCAGCCCCAGCATTTT.

This chain links TRBV18 with TRBJ1-2; possible D gene TRBD1, 5 bases. Germline-derived CDR1 and CDR2 are KGHSH and LQKENI. Trimming removed 2 bases from V and 5 bases from J, with 18 bases in between. The CDR3 totals 16 residues. CDR3 sequence: CASSPFQGISEYGYTF. CDR3 DNA: TGTGCCAGCTCACCATTCCAGGGTATTTCAGAATATGGCTACACCTTC.

V gene TRBV7-2 combines with J gene TRBJ2-7; 10 bases line up with TRBD2. The germline V gene has CDR1 SGHTA and CDR2 FQGNSA. The CDR3 has 17 amino acids. The junction had 9 bases not matched to a gene; V was cut back by 1 base and J by 3 bases. The DNA of the CDR3 is TGTGCCAGCAGCTTAGTTTCTAGCGGGGGAATTTACTACGAGCAGTACTTC. It codes for CASSLVSSGGIYYEQYF.

This chain connects TRBV10-3 to TRBJ1-4; 9 bases are a match to TRBD1. The CDR3 covers 13 residues. The ends lost 11 bases at V and 2 bases at J; junction bases unmatched: 3. Germline V CDR1 and CDR2: ENHRY, SYGVKD. The CDR3 loop is CADRGRTNEKLFF. DNA for the CDR3: TGTGCCGACAGGGGGAGGACTAATGAAAAACTGTTTTTT.

V gene TRBV7-2 combines with J gene TRBJ2-2; TRBD1 is a possible D gene (6 bases). The CDR3 length is 16 residues. In germline, CDR1 is SGHTA, CDR2 FQGNSA. The ends were cut back, 4 bases at V and 6 bases at J, with 18 bases in the middle. DNA for the CDR3: TGTGCCAGCAGCTACAGGGTTGTGACCAATGCCGGGGAGCTGTTTTTT. Protein: CASSYRVVTNAGELFF.

This clone showed up just once. The rearrangement links TRBV7-9 to TRBJ2-7, with 10 bases lining up with TRBD2. CDR3 length: 15 amino acids. The V gene's germline CDR1 is SEHNR and CDR2 FQNEAQ (reference sequence). V dropped 4 bases and J dropped 3; count of bases not matched to a gene: 6. CDR3 in amino acids: CASSSSGGAFYEQYF. CDR3 coding DNA: TGTGCCAGCAGCTCCAGCGGGGGGGCCTTCTACGAGCAGTACTTC.

This sequence joins TRBV6-1 and TRBJ1-1; TRBD1 might be the D (5 bases). The germline V and J ends were trimmed by 3 bases and 4 bases, with 9 bases remaining between them. The CDR3 runs to 13 residues. Germline CDR1 is MNHNS and CDR2 is SASEGT. In nucleotides, the CDR3 is TGTGCCAGCAGTGATCGGGGGGGCACTGAAGCTTTCTTT. Protein product: CASSDRGGTEAFF.

The J gene is TRBJ1-4, the V gene TRBV5-1; 7 bases line up with TRBD1. The germline CDR1 and CDR2 sequences are SGHRS and YFSETQ. The CDR3 is 15 amino acids. The trim removed 4 bases at V and 8 bases at J, leaving 11 bases unmatched. The CDR3 DNA sequence: TGCGCCAGCAGCGCACAGGGGACGGTGAACGAAAAACTGTTTTTT. Its protein product is CASSAQGTVNEKLFF. Variable domain in full (rest from reference TRBV5-1 and TRBJ1-4): KAGVTQTPRYLIKTRGQQVTLSCSPISGHRSVSWYQQTPGQGLQFLFEYFSETQRNKGNFPGRFSGRQFSNSRSEMNVSTLELGDSALYLCASSAQGTVNEKLFFGSGTQLSVL.

The chain is built from TRBV14 and TRBJ1-2; TRBD1 matches 7 bases. V trimming: 3 bases; J trimming: 7 bases; junction bases outside the gene matches: 14. Germline V gives CDR1 SGHDN, CDR2 FVKESK. The CDR3 is 16 residues long. The CDR3 DNA reads TGTGCCAGCAGCCATAACAGGGGACCCAGTATGGGTGGCTACACCTTC. Translated: CASSHNRGPSMGGYTF.

This rearrangement joins TRBV19 to TRBJ2-5; 7 bases are shared with TRBD2. CDR1 and CDR2 (germline): LNHDA, SQIVND (reference sequence). The CDR3 covers 14 residues. V trimming: 10 bases; J trimming: 5 bases; junction bases outside the gene matches: 13. CDR3 loop: CATSNRGEWETQYF. The CDR3 coding sequence is TGTGCCACCAGCAACCGGGGGGAGTGGGAGACCCAGTACTTC.

The chain carries TRBV9 and TRBJ2-1; D ambiguous. The CDR3 is 14 residues long. Trimming took 0 bases from V and 1 from J, leaving 5 bases between them. Germline CDR1 and CDR2: SGDLS and YYNGEE. The DNA for the CDR3 is TGTGCCAGCAGCGTAGGGAGTTCCTACAATGAGCAGTTCTTC. It specifies CASSVGSSYNEQFF.